Below are 28 T cell receptor beta chains sequenced from a single sample in a study of spatial heterogeneity in lung cancer (dated by TCRdb to about 2019). Library preparation used 5' RACE. Instrument on record: NextSeq 500. TCRdb reprocessed the public reads (quality trimming at Q25 with fastp, clone calling with MiXCR) and kept in-frame beta chains. Merged by CDR3 protein, the rows form single entries marked with the most common genes and DNA. This sample holds 25,000 to 30,000 distinct CDR3 sequences; 4.5% to 7.5% were observed only once. 22% of the sample is taken by the ten largest. The time point label for this specimen denotes: blood at routine non-recurrence follow-up after resection. Whole RNA extracted from tumor and nontumor lung tissue, or from cryopreserved PBMC samples, was used for TCR sequencing without cell sorting. The material was PBMCs, obtained at follow-up. The receptors shown here come from a male donor with early-stage non-small cell lung cancer.

The chain couples TRBV5-1 to TRBJ2-1; D may match TRBD1 or TRBD2 (5 bases each). Germline values: CDR1 SGHRS, CDR2 YFSETQ. The CDR3 is 15 amino acids. V lost 0 bases, J lost 2 bases, and 9 bases lay in between. DNA for the CDR3: TGCGCCAGCAGCTTGGGGGGGACGCCCTACAATGAGCAGTTCTTC. Protein: CASSLGGTPYNEQFF.

Comment on this clonotype: Germline is not matched at one junction end, which may reflect a read error. This sequence joins TRBV11-2 and TRBJ2-3; TRBD2 matches 12 bases. The CDR3 spans 16 residues. Germline V CDR1 and CDR2: SGHAT, FQNNGV. The CDR3 protein is CASSLRTSGATVTQYF. The CDR3 DNA follows: TGTGCCAGCAGCTTACGGACTAGCGGGGCGACAGTTACGCAGTATTTT.

This clonotype was counted at least ten times. The chain carries TRBV2 and TRBJ1-5; D unresolved. This CDR3 has 12 residues. The V gene's germline CDR1 is SNHLY and CDR2 FYNNEI. V gave up 10 bases and J gave up 4 bases, with 11 bases separating them. CDR3 loop: CATSYGNQPQHF. In DNA, the CDR3 is TGTGCCACTTCCTACGGAAATCAGCCCCAGCATTTT.

This clonotype was picked up many times. The V gene is TRBV3-1, the J gene TRBJ2-3, with D tentatively TRBD2 (5 bases). Germline CDR1 reads LGHDT; CDR2 reads YNNKEL (reference sequence). The length of the CDR3 is 12 residues. V lost 4 bases and J lost 3, with 5 bases in between. The CDR3 sequence: CASSPGTDTQYF. CDR3 bases: TGTGCCAGCAGCCCGGGGACAGATACGCAGTATTTT.

This clonotype was seen ten or more times. V and J are TRBV7-9 and TRBJ2-5; TRBD1 might be the D (6 bases). CDR3 length: 13 amino acids. Germline V gene data show CDR1 as SEHNR and CDR2 as FQNEAQ (reference sequence). Trimming took off 5 bases at V and 0 bases at J, with 7 bases between the two ends. The CDR3 coding sequence is TGTGCCAGCAGCAGACAGGACCAAGAGACCCAGTACTTC. Protein sequence: CASSRQDQETQYF.

This clonotype is labeled medium-sized. The chain recombines TRBV7-2 with TRBJ1-1; perhaps TRBD1 as D (5 bases). V lost 1 base and J lost 6, with 6 bases in between. The length of the CDR3 is 12 residues. Germline assignment: CDR1 SGHTA and CDR2 FQGNSA. CDR3 sequence (DNA): TGTGCCAGCAGCTTAGGGGGCCCTGAAGCTTTCTTT. This gives the protein CASSLGGPEAFF.

V is TRBV20-1 and J is TRBJ2-5; TRBD2 is a possible D gene (6 bases). The V end was cut by 6 bases, the J end by 1 base, with 9 bases between. Germline CDR1 and CDR2: DFQATT and SNEGSKA (reference sequence). The CDR3 contains 12 residues. The CDR3 sequence is CSAGRGQETQYF. The DNA of the CDR3 is TGCAGTGCAGGGCGGGGCCAAGAGACCCAGTACTTC.

At least ten counts were recorded for this clonotype. The chain is built from TRBV20-1 and TRBJ2-1, with 14 bases aligning to TRBD2. Germline values: CDR1 DFQATT, CDR2 SNEGSKA (reference sequence). This CDR3 spans 15 amino acids. V shed 3 bases, J shed 2 bases, and the junction held 0 bases outside the gene matches. The chain's CDR3 is CSARGLAGAYNEQFF. The CDR3 nucleotides read TGCAGTGCTAGGGGACTAGCGGGAGCCTACAATGAGCAGTTCTTC.

This clonotype has ten or more counts. The chain recombines TRBV28 with TRBJ2-5; 7 bases align to TRBD1. Looked up from germline, CDR1 is MDHEN and CDR2 is SYDVKM. The J segment lost 5 bases and the V segment lost 3 bases, leaving 9 bases of the junction unmatched. The CDR3 runs to 15 residues. CDR3 sequence (DNA): TGTGCCAGCAGTTTTACGCAGGGGGAATGGGAGACCCAGTACTTC. The encoded protein is CASSFTQGEWETQYF. The full variable domain, in which reference TRBV28 and TRBJ2-5 provide the parts outside the CDR3, is DVKVTQSSRYLVKRTGEKVFLECVQDMDHENMFWYRQDPGLGLRLIYFSYDVKMKEKGDIPEGYSVSREKKERFSLILESASTNQTSMYLCASSFTQGEWETQYFGPGTRLLVL.

The sample holds many counts of this clonotype. This chain links TRBV6-5 with TRBJ1-3, with 9 bases that match TRBD1. Losses at the gene ends were 5 bases for V and 10 bases for J; bases not matched to a gene: 6. Per germline, CDR1 MNHEY and CDR2 SVGAGI. This CDR3 is 13 amino acids long. The DNA for the CDR3 is TGTGCCAGCAGTCGGACAGGGGAACAAACCATATATTTT. It specifies CASSRTGEQTIYF.

The table lists this clonotype with many counts. The V call is TRBV12-3 or TRBV12-4, the J call TRBJ2-7; 8 positions match TRBD2. V lost 4 bases, J lost 5 bases, and 4 bases stayed unmatched. The CDR3 length is 13 residues. The CDR3 nucleotides read TGTGCCAGCAGTTACGGGGGGGGTGACGAGCAGTACGTC. Protein sequence: CASSYGGGDEQYV.

This clonotype was detected ten times or more. The J gene is TRBJ1-2, the V gene TRBV7-2; the D gene is possibly TRBD1 (6 bases). The germline V gene encodes CDR1 SGHTA and CDR2 FQGNSA. CDR3 length: 15 amino acids. V gave up 5 bases and J gave up 2 bases, with 15 bases separating them. The DNA for the CDR3 is TGTGCCAGCAGCCCACCAGATCAGGGGAACTATGGCTACACCTTC. Translated, it gives CASSPPDQGNYGYTF.

This clonotype came up many times. The chain combines TRBV5-5 with TRBJ1-5; D gene ambiguous. Germline values: CDR1 SGHKS, CDR2 YYEKEE (reference sequence). CDR3 length: 14 residues. Trimming cost V 2 bases and J 2 bases, with 8 bases left between them. CDR3 in DNA: TGTGCCAGCAGCTTTGAAGGCGGCAATCAGCCCCAGCATTTT. This sequence encodes CASSFEGGNQPQHF.

This clonotype turned up a few times. The rearrangement joins TRBV5-1 to TRBJ2-7, with 7 positions matching TRBD1. This CDR3 contains 12 residues. From germline, CDR1 is SGHRS and CDR2 YFSETQ. V dropped 5 bases and J dropped 6; count of bases not matched to a gene: 5. The CDR3 reads CASRETGREQYF. The CDR3 DNA is TGCGCCAGCAGGGAGACAGGGCGCGAGCAGTACTTC.

This clonotype has a count of ten or more. This chain links TRBV7-2 with TRBJ1-3, with D hard to call. Germline CDR1 SGHTA, CDR2 FQGNSA. V lost 1 base and J 0 bases, leaving 7 bases between the germline ends. CDR3 size: 15 residues. CDR3: CASSLDTSSGNTIYF. CDR3 bases: TGTGCCAGCAGCTTAGACACGAGCTCTGGAAACACCATATATTTT.

This clonotype showed up many times. The chain uses TRBV18 and TRBJ2-5; D may be TRBD1 (5 bases). Trimming removed 3 bases from V and 11 bases from J, with 10 bases in between. Germline CDR1 reads KGHSH; CDR2 reads LQKENI. There are 11 residues in the CDR3. CDR3 residues: CASSPDDSQYF. The CDR3 DNA sequence: TGTGCCAGCTCACCTGACGACAGTCAGTACTTC.

This clonotype was seen ten or more times. The rearrangement joins TRBV11-2 to TRBJ2-3, with 9 bases lining up with TRBD2. This CDR3 comprises 15 residues. V lost 7 bases and J lost 2; bases outside the gene matches: 7. Per germline, CDR1 SGHAT and CDR2 FQNNGV. The CDR3: CASIERGAVTDTQYF. The CDR3 nucleotides read TGTGCCAGCATCGAGCGGGGGGCCGTCACAGATACGCAGTATTTT.

This clonotype was detected ten times or more. The rearrangement uses TRBV7-9 and TRBJ2-5; D not certain. Trimming took off 2 bases at V and 2 bases at J, with 6 bases between the two ends. The CDR3 is made up of 13 amino acids. Germline values: CDR1 SEHNR, CDR2 FQNEAQ (reference sequence). The CDR3 region has the DNA TGTGCCAGCAGCTTACCCTATCAAGAGACCCAGTACTTC. This codes for CASSLPYQETQYF. Full variable domain (remainder filled in from reference TRBV7-9 and TRBJ2-5): DTGVSQNPRHKITKRGQNVTFRCDPISEHNRLYWYRQTLGQGPEFLTYFQNEAQLEKSRLLSDRFSAERPKGSFSTLEIQRTEQGDSAMYLCASSLPYQETQYFGPGTRLLVL.

This clonotype was seen ten or more times. The chain has TRBV28 and TRBJ1-5; D uncertain. The CDR3 length is 14 residues. Germline-derived CDR1 and CDR2 are MDHEN and SYDVKM. The V end was cut by 11 bases, the J end by 0 bases, with 14 bases between. CDR3 in DNA: TGTGCCGGGGTGCGGTCGGGTAGCAATCAGCCCCAGCATTTT. It encodes CAGVRSGSNQPQHF.

This clonotype was picked up a small number of times. The V and J genes are TRBV27 and TRBJ2-1; possibly TRBD1 for D (6 bases). The CDR3 length is 19 residues. Trimming left V 6 bases short and J 0 bases short, with 24 bases between. CDR1 is MNHEY and CDR2 is SMNVEV in the germline V gene (reference sequence). CDR3 nucleotides: TGTGCCAGCAGCCCCCTGGGCAGGGGAAGAACGGGCTCCTACAATGAGCAGTTCTTC. Protein product: CASSPLGRGRTGSYNEQFF.

In its sample, this clonotype was seen many times. The chain joins TRBV25-1 to TRBJ1-4, with unresolved D. V was pared by 3 bases and J by 8 bases, with 13 bases between. CDR3 length: 14 residues. Germline CDR1 reads MGHDK; CDR2 reads SYGVNS. The chain's CDR3 is CASSDYAVGEKLFF. CDR3 bases: TGTGCCAGCAGTGATTACGCGGTGGGCGAAAAACTGTTTTTT.

There are a few counts of this clonotype. The chain is built from TRBV4-2 and TRBJ2-1; tentatively, D is TRBD1 or TRBD2 (5 bases each). From germline, CDR1 is LGHNA and CDR2 YNFKEQ. Trimming took off 0 bases at V and 1 base at J, with 16 bases between the two ends. This CDR3 has 18 residues. The CDR3 sequence is CASSQEGRGGSSYNEQFF. The CDR3 DNA sequence: TGTGCCAGCAGCCAAGAAGGAAGGGGCGGGTCTTCCTACAATGAGCAGTTCTTC.

Many counts were recorded for this clonotype. CDR3 in DNA: TGCGCCAGCAGCCGGGCGGAGGACGAGCAGTACTTC. This codes for CASSRAEDEQYF. The chain employs TRBV5-1 and TRBJ2-7, with TRBD2 as a possible D gene (5 bases). In germline, CDR1 is SGHRS, CDR2 YFSETQ. The CDR3 loop spans 12 amino acids. V lost 4 bases to trimming and J lost 5 bases, with 10 bases between them.

V usage is TRBV10-3 and J usage is TRBJ1-1; TRBD1 might be the D (6 bases). CDR3 length: 14 amino acids. Trimming took 8 bases from V and 0 from J, leaving 13 bases between them. Germline loops: CDR1 ENHRY, CDR2 SYGVKD. The CDR3 nucleotides are TGTGCCATCTGGGGGGGCGTTATGAACACTGAAGCTTTCTTT. Translated: CAIWGGVMNTEAFF.

This clonotype came up many times. The genes are TRBV9 and TRBJ2-7, with D possibly being TRBD1 or TRBD2 (5 bases each). The V gene's germline CDR1 is SGDLS and CDR2 YYNGEE. CDR3 size: 17 residues. Trimming removed 2 bases at V and 2 bases at J, with 20 bases between. Here the CDR3 DNA reads TGTGCCAGCAGCGTCAACCGGGACCCGAAAGGGACCTACGAGCAGTACGTC. Protein sequence: CASSVNRDPKGTYEQYV.

The chain uses TRBV19 and TRBJ1-5; 10 bases map to TRBD1. After removal of 3 bases from V and 5 bases from J, the junction contained 1 base not matched to a gene. The CDR3 is 14 residues long. CDR1 and CDR2 (germline): LNHDA, SQIVND (reference sequence). The CDR3 DNA reads TGTGCCAGTAGTATGGGGACAGGGGATCAGCCCCAGCATTTT. It yields the protein CASSMGTGDQPQHF.

This clonotype is medium-sized within its sample. The V and J genes are TRBV11-1 and TRBJ2-3; a possible D gene is TRBD1 (5 bases). Trimming shortened V by 5 bases and J by 6 bases, and 18 bases separated the two germline ends. CDR1 SGHAT and CDR2 FQDESV come from the germline V gene (reference sequence). The CDR3 has 15 amino acids. The CDR3 region is CASSQRQGRFDTQYF. DNA for the CDR3: TGTGCCAGCAGCCAACGGCAGGGTCGGTTCGATACGCAGTATTTT.

This clonotype was seen many times. The chain recombines TRBV7-9 with TRBJ1-5; 7 bases agree with TRBD1. The CDR3 is made up of 15 amino acids. V dropped 4 bases and J dropped 5; count of bases not matched to a gene: 8. Germline CDR1 reads SEHNR; CDR2 reads FQNEAQ (reference sequence). DNA for the CDR3: TGTGCCAGCAGCTCGAGGACAGGTCGGGATCAGCCCCAGCATTTT. Its translation is CASSSRTGRDQPQHF.